This T cell receptor beta chain was captured by sequencing in a study of regulatory and conventional T cells in RAG deficiency. The study's findings and limits: Patient subsets had shorter CDR3s; Omenn Treg-Tconv overlap exceeded 80%.

In regard to this clone: What it recognizes is unknown.

Libraries were prepared by immunoSEQ multiplex PCR; TCRdb keeps only in-frame clonotypes and omits some of them. In the table there are 30,000 to 40,000 clones, 60% to 85% of which are singletons. CDR1 and CDR2 (germline): SQVTM, ANQGSEA. CDR3 length: 12 amino acids. V shed 4 bases and J shed 4 bases, with 8 bases lying between them. Blood CD4+ CD25-low CD127-high conventional T cells supplied the genomic DNA template. The same data also went into a second study, on regulatory T cells. That paper states: The primer mix had 52 TRBV and 13 TRBJ primers.

The receptor was derived from a human donor in good health. Sequencing used CD4+ effector T cells sorted from blood. This chain connects TRBV29-1 to TRBJ1-5; a possible D gene is TRBD1 (5 bases). The CDR3, as DNA: TGCAGCGTTGGTGGGGGGAATCAGCCCCAGCATTTT. Translation: CSVGGGNQPQHF.